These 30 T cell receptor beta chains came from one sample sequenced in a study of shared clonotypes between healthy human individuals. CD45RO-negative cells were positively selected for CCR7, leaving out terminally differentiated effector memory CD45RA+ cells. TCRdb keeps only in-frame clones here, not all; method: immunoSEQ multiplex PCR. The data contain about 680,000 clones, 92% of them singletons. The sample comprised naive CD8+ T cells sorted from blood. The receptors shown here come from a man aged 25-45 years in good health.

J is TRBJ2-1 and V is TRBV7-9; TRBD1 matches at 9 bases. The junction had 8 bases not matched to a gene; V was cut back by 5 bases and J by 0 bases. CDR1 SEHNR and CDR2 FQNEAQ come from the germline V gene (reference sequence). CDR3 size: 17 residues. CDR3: CASSTNRGPSSYNEQFF. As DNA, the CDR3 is TGTGCCAGCAGCACAAACAGGGGGCCAAGCTCCTACAATGAGCAGTTCTTC.

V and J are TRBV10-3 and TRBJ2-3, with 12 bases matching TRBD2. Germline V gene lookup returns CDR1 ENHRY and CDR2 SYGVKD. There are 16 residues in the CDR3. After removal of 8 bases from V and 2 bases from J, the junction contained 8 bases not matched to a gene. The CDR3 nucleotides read TGTGCCATCCGAAAGGGACTAGCGGGTGACACAGATACGCAGTATTTT. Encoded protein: CAIRKGLAGDTDTQYF.

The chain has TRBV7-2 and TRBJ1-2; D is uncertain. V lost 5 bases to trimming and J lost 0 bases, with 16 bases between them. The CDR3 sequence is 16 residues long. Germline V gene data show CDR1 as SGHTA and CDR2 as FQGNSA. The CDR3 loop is CASSLARNRTNYGYTF. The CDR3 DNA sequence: TGTGCCAGCAGCCTTGCTAGGAACCGAACTAACTATGGCTACACCTTC.

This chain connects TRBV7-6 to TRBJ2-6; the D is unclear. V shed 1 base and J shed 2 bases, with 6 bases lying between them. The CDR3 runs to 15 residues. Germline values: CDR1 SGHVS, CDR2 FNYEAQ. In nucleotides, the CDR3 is TGTGCCAGCAGCTTAGGGGGTGCTGGGGCCAACGTCCTGACTTTC. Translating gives CASSLGGAGANVLTF.

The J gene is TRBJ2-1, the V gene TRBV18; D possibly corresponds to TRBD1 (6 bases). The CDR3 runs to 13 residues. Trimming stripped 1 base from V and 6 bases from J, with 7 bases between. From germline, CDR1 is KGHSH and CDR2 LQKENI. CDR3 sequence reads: CASSPRGGNEQFF. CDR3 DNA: TGTGCCAGCTCACCACGAGGGGGCAATGAGCAGTTCTTC.

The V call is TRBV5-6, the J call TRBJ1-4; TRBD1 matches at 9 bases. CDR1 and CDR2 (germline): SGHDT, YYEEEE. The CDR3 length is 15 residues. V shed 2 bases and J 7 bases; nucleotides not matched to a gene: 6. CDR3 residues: CASSFRGQGGEKLFF. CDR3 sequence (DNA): TGTGCCAGCAGCTTCAGGGGACAGGGCGGTGAAAAACTGTTTTTT.

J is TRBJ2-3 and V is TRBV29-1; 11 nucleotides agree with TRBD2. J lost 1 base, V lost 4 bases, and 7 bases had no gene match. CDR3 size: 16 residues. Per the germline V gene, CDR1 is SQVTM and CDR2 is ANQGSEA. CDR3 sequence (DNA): TGCAGCGTTGGAGGTCTAGCGGGAGGCCGCACAGATACGCAGTATTTT. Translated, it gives CSVGGLAGGRTDTQYF.

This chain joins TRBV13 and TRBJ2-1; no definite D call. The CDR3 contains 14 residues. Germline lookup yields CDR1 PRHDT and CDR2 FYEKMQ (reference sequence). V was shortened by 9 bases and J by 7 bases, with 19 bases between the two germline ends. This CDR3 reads CASQASSLSNEQFF. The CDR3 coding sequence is TGTGCCAGTCAGGCGTCGTCCTTGTCGAATGAGCAGTTCTTC.

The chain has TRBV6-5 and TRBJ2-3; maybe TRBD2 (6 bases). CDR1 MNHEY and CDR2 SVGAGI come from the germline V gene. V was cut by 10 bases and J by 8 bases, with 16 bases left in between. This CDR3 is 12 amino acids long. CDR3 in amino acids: CATGGRLGTQYF. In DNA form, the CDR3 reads TGTGCCACCGGGGGAAGGCTGGGTACGCAGTATTTT.

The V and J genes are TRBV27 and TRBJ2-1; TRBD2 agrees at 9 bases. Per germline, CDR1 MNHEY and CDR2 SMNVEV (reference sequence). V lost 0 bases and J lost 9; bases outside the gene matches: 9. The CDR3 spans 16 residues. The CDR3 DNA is TGTGCCAGCAGTTTATCCAGAGCGGGAGGTCTGGGTGAGCAGTTCTTC. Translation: CASSLSRAGGLGEQFF.

The DNA for the CDR3 is TGCGCCAGCATTGACAGGGGGAACACCGGGGAGCTGTTTTTT. Protein: CASIDRGNTGELFF. The chain has TRBV10-2 and TRBJ2-2; TRBD1 matches 8 bases. Losses at the gene ends were 7 bases for V and 1 base for J; bases not matched to a gene: 2. The CDR3 extends over 14 amino acids. The germline gives CDR1 WSHSY, CDR2 SAAADI.

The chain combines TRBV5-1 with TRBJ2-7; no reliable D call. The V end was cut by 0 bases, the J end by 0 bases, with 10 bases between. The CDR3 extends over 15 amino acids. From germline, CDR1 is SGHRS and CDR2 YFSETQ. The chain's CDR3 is CASSLEVTRSYEQYF. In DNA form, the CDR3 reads TGCGCCAGCAGCTTGGAGGTCACTCGCTCCTACGAGCAGTACTTC.

The CDR3 DNA is TGTGCCAGCAGCCTCAACAGGGGGTTTAGCACAGATACGCAGTATTTT. This sequence encodes CASSLNRGFSTDTQYF. The chain recombines TRBV14 with TRBJ2-3, with 8 bases that match TRBD1. The CDR3 loop spans 16 amino acids. The trim removed 4 bases at V and 0 bases at J, leaving 6 bases unmatched. Germline lookup yields CDR1 SGHDN and CDR2 FVKESK.

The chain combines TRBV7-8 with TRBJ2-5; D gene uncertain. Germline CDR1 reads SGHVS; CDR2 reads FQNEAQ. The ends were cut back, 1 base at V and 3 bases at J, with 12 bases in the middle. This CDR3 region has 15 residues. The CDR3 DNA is TGTGCCAGCAGCTTAGGAAGGGTTAATGAAGAGACCCAGTACTTC. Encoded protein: CASSLGRVNEETQYF.

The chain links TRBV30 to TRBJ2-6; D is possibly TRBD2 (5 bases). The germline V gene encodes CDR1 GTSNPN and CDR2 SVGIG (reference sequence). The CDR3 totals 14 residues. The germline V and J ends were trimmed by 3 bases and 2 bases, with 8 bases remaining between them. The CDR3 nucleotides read TGTGCCTGGAGCGAGGGTGCTGGGGCCAACGTCCTGACTTTC. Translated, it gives CAWSEGAGANVLTF.

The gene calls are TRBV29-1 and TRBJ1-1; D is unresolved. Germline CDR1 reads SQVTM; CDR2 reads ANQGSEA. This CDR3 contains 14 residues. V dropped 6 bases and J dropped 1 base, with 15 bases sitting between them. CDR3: CSVDLSAPNTEAFF. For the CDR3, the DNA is TGCAGCGTGGACTTGTCGGCCCCGAACACTGAAGCTTTCTTT.

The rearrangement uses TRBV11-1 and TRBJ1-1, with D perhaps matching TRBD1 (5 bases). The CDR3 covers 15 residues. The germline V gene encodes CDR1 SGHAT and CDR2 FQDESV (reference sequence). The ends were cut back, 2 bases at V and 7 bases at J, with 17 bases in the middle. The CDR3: CASSLPLGGAGEAFF. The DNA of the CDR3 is TGTGCCAGCAGCTTACCCCTGGGAGGGGCCGGTGAAGCTTTCTTT.

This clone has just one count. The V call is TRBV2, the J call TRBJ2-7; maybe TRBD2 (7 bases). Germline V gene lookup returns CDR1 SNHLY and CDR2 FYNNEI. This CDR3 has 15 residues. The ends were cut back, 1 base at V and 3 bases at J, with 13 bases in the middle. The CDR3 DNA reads TGTGCCAGCAGTGAAGGAGGGGGGGCTATCTACGAGCAGTACTTC. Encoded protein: CASSEGGGAIYEQYF.

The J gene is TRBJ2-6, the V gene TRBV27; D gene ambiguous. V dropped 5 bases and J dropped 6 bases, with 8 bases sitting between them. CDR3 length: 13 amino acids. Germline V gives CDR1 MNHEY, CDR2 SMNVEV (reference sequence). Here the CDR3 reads CASSPLKANVLTF. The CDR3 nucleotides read TGTGCCAGCAGTCCCCTGAAGGCCAACGTCCTGACTTTC.

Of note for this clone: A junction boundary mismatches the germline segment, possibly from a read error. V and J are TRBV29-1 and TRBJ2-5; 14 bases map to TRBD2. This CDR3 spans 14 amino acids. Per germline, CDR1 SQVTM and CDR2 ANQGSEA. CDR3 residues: CSVHGTSGSRDSHF. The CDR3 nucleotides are TGCAGCGTTCACGGGACTAGCGGGAGTAGAGACTCCCACTTC.

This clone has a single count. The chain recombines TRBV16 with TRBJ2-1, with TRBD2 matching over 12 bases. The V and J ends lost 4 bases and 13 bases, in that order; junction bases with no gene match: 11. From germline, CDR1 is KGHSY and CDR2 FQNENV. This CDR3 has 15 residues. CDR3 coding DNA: TGTGCCAGCAGCCGCATGACTAGCGGGAGTCTCGCCCAGTTCTTC. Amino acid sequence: CASSRMTSGSLAQFF.

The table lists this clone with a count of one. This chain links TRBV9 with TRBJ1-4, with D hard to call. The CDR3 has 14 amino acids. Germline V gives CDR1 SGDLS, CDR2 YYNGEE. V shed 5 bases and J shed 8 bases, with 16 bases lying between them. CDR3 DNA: TGTGCCAGCAGTGCCCCCCACAGTGAGGAAAAACTGTTTTTT. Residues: CASSAPHSEEKLFF. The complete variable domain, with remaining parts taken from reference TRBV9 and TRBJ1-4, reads DSGVTQTPKHLITATGQRVTLRCSPRSGDLSVYWYQQSLDQGLQFLIQYYNGEERAKGNILERFSAQQFPDLHSELNLSSLELGDSALYFCASSAPHSEEKLFFGSGTQLSVL.

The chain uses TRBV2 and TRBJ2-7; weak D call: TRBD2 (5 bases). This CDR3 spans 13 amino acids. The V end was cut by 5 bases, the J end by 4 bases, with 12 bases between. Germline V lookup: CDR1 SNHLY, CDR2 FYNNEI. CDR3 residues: CASSTTTGYEQYF. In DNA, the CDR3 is TGTGCCAGCAGTACGACCACGGGGTACGAGCAGTACTTC.

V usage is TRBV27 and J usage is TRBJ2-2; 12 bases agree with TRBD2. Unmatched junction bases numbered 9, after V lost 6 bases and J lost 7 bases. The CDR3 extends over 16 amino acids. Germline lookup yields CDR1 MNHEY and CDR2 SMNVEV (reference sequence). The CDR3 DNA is TGTGCCAGCAGCCTCGGACTAGCGGGATACAGCGGGGAGCTGTTTTTT. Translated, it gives CASSLGLAGYSGELFF.

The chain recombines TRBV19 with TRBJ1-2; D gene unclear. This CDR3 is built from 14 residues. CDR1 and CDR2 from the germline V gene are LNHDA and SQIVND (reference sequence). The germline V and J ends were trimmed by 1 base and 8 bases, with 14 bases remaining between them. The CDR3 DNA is TGTGCCAGTAGTATAGTACGGACTGGTGTAGGCTACACCTTC. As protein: CASSIVRTGVGYTF. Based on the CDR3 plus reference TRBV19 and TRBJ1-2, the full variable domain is DGGITQSPKYLFRKEGQNVTLSCEQNLNHDAMYWYRQDPGQGLRLIYYSQIVNDFQKGDIAEGYSVSREKKESFPLTVTSAQKNPTAFYLCASSIVRTGVGYTFGSGTRLTVV.

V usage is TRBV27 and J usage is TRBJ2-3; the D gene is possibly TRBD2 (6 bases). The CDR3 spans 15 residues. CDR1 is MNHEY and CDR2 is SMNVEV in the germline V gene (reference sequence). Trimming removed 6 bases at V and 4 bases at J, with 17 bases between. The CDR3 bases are TGTGCCAGCAGCCTCAGGTGGAGGGCCGCAGATACGCAGTATTTT. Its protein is CASSLRWRAADTQYF.

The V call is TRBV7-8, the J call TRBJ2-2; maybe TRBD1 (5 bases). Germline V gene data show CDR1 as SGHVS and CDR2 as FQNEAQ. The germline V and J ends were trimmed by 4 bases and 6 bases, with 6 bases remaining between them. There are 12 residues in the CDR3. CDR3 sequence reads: CASSSGSGELFF. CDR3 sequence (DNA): TGTGCCAGCAGCTCAGGGTCCGGGGAGCTGTTTTTT.

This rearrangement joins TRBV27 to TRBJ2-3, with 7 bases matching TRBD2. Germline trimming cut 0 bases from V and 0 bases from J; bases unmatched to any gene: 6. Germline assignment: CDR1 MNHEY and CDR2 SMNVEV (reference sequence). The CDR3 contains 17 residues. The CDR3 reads CASSLSTGGSSTDTQYF. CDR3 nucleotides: TGTGCCAGCAGTTTATCGACCGGCGGGAGCAGCACAGATACGCAGTATTTT.

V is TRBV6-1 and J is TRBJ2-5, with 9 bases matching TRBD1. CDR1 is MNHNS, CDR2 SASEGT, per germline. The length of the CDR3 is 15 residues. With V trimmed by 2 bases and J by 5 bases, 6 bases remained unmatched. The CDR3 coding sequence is TGTGCCAGCAGTGAAAGACAGGGGGTGTGGGAGACCCAGTACTTC. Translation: CASSERQGVWETQYF.

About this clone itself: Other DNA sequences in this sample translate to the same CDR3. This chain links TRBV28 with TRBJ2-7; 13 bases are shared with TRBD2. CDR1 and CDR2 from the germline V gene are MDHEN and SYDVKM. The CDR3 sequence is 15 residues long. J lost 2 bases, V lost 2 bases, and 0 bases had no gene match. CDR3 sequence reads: CASSLGLAGAYEQYF. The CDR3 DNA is TGTGCCAGCAGTTTAGGACTAGCGGGGGCCTACGAGCAGTACTTC.